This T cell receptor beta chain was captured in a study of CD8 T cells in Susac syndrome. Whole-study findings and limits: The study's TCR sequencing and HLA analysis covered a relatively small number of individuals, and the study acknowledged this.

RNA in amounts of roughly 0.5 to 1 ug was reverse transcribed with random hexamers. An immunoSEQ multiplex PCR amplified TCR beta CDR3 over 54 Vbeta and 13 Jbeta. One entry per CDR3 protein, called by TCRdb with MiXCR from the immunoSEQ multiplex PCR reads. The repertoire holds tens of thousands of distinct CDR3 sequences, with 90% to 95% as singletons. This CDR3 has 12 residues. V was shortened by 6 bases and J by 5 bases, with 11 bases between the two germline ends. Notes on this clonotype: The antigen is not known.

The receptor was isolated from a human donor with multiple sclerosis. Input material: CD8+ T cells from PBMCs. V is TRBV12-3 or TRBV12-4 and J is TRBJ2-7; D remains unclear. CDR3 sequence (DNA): TGTGCCAGCAGCAAGGGTGCTCACGAGCAGTACTTC. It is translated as CASSKGAHEQYF.